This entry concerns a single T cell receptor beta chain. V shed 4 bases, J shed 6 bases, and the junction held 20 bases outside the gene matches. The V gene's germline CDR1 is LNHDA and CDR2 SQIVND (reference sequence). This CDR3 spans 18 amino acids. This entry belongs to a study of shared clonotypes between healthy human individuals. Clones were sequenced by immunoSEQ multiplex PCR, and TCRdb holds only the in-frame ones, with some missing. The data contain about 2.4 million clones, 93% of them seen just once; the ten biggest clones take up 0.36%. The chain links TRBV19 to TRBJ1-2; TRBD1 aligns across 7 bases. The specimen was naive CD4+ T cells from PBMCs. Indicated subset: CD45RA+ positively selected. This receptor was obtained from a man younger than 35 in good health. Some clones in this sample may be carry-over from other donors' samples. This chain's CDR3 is CASSSWRGSSQGRDGYTF. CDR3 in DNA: TGTGCCAGTAGTAGTTGGAGGGGATCCTCACAGGGGCGGGATGGCTACACCTTC.